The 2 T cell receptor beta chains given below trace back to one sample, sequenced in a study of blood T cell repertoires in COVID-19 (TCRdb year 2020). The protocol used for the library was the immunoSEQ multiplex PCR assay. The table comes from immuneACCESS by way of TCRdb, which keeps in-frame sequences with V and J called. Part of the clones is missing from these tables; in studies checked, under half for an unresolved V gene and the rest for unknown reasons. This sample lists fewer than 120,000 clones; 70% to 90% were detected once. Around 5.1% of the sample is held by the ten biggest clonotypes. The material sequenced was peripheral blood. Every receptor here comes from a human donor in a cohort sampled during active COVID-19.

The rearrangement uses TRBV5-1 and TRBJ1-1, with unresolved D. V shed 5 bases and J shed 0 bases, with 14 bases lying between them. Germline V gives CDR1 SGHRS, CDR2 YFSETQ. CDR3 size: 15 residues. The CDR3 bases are TGCGCCAGCAGATATGCCCGGGGTATGAACACTGAAGCTTTCTTT. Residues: CASRYARGMNTEAFF.

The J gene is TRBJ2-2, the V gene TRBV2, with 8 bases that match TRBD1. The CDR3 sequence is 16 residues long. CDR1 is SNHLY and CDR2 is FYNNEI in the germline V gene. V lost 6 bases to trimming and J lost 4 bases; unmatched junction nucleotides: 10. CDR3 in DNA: TGTGCCAGCAGCGGCCCCGGGACAGGCAGCACCGGGGAGCTGTTTTTT. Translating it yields CASSGPGTGSTGELFF. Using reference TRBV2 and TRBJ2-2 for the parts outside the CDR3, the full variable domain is EPEVTQTPSHQVTQMGQEVILRCVPISNHLYFYWYRQILGQKVEFLVSFYNNEISEKSEIFDDQFSVERPDGSNFTLKIRSTKLEDSAMYFCASSGPGTGSTGELFFGEGSRLTVL.